This entry lists 2 T cell receptor beta chains sequenced from one sample in a study of cytomegalovirus exposure and HLA in healthy donors. Assay: immunoSEQ multiplex PCR; the TCRdb copy retains only in-frame clones and omits some. Seen here are 250,000 to 350,000 clones, roughly 87% observed once, and the top ten hold about 1.2%. Source material: PBMCs. The receptors shown here come from a woman in her 30s in good health and CMV-seropositive.

The chain combines TRBV6-5 with TRBJ2-7; 11 nucleotides align to TRBD2. The CDR3 consists of 15 residues. Trimming cost V 5 bases and J 2 bases; bases outside gene matches: 5. CDR1 and CDR2 (germline): MNHEY, SVGAGI. The CDR3 region is CASSRRLAGTYEQYF. The CDR3 DNA sequence: TGTGCCAGCAGTCGACGACTAGCGGGAACCTACGAGCAGTACTTC.

This rearrangement joins TRBV4-2 to TRBJ2-7; D not resolved. Looked up from germline, CDR1 is LGHNA and CDR2 is YNFKEQ. Trimming stripped 1 base from V and 6 bases from J, with 7 bases between. This CDR3 is built from 12 residues. For the CDR3, the DNA is TGTGCCAGCAGCCAAGGAGTTGGCGAGCAGTACTTC. It encodes CASSQGVGEQYF.